In this sample, the clone carrying this T cell receptor beta chain turned up a few times. The target antigen is unknown. Additional DNA sequences in this sample encode the identical CDR3. Germline V gives CDR1 MNHEY, CDR2 SMNVEV (reference sequence). The CDR3 loop spans 10 amino acids. V dropped 8 bases and J dropped 5 bases, with 4 bases sitting between them. Terminally differentiated effector memory CD45RA+ cells were excluded from the naive CD8 cells, which were CD45RO-negative and positively selected for CCR7. Healthy and HIV-negative, the adult donors had no recent acute infections or vaccinations. The sample originates from a study of shared clonotypes between healthy human individuals. Study-wide results and limits: Non-shared clonotypes were found to have lower generation probabilities than the clonotypes that were shared by all four of the sorted-subset donors. A small donor pool kept down the genetic and exposure-history diversity that was represented.

Across several immunoSEQ plates, the genomic DNA of each subset was split evenly. Clones were read by immunoSEQ multiplex PCR, and TCRdb kept only the in-frame ones, dropping some. The table has about 820,000 clones, almost 95% seen once. The chain joins TRBV27 to TRBJ1-5; D gene uncertain. This TCR came from a man aged 30-40 years in good health. Source material: naive CD8+ T cells sorted from blood. CDR3 sequence (DNA): TGTGCCAGCGGTCATCAGCCCCAGCATTTT. Translation gives CASGHQPQHF.